Listed below are T cell receptor beta chains from one sample, sequenced in a study of blood T cells in healthy people across ages. TCRdb fed the 5' RACE reads into MiXCR, producing one record per CDR3 protein. Of some 940,000 distinct CDR3 sequences in the sample, 25% to 35% were seen once. These same records also appear under a second study, on T cells of mothers and their children.

The sequencing sample was made of blood. The receptors originated from a woman aged 35 to 49 in good health. CDR3s include the opening cysteine and the closing phenylalanine or tryptophan. The order of the fields is J gene, V gene, D gene, clone size, CDR3 DNA, CDR3 protein. The D gene is left open where the match is weak. Only part of the rows carry a size: once, few, many, or a class if the clone is expanded.

j_call: TRBJ2-7; v_call: TRBV28; d_call: TRBD1; clone_size: -; cdr3_nt: TGTGCCAGCAGTCGCTACAGGGGCTACGAGCAGTACTTC; cdr3_aa: CASSRYRGYEQYF
j_call: TRBJ1-6; v_call: TRBV7-8; d_call: TRBD1; clone_size: few; cdr3_nt: TGTGCCAGCAGCTTGGACAGGGCCCTACGTTCCCTCCACTTT; cdr3_aa: CASSLDRALRSLHF
j_call: TRBJ1-5; v_call: TRBV18; d_call: TRBD1; clone_size: few; cdr3_nt: TGTGCCAGCTCACAGGGGGCTGGAAATCAGCCCCAGCATTTT; cdr3_aa: CASSQGAGNQPQHF
j_call: TRBJ2-3; v_call: TRBV9; d_call: -; clone_size: many; cdr3_nt: TGTGCCAGCAGCGTAGCCGGAACAGATACGCAGTATTTT; cdr3_aa: CASSVAGTDTQYF
j_call: TRBJ2-5; v_call: TRBV7-2; d_call: TRBD1; clone_size: many; cdr3_nt: TGTGCCAGCAGCGGACAGGGACAGCCCACAGAGACCCAGTACTTC; cdr3_aa: CASSGQGQPTETQYF
j_call: TRBJ2-7; v_call: TRBV7-2; d_call: TRBD2; clone_size: many; cdr3_nt: TGTGCCAGCAGCCCAAGACTAGCGCGTACCTACGAGCAGTACTTC; cdr3_aa: CASSPRLARTYEQYF
j_call: TRBJ1-1; v_call: TRBV7-9; d_call: -; clone_size: -; cdr3_nt: TGTGCCAGCAGCTTAGCCGGGGAGGGGGTGATTGAAGCTTTCTTT; cdr3_aa: CASSLAGEGVIEAFF
j_call: TRBJ2-7; v_call: TRBV2; d_call: -; clone_size: -; cdr3_nt: TGTGCCAGCAGTGAATCCGACGAAAAACCGTACGACGAGCAGTACTTC; cdr3_aa: CASSESDEKPYDEQYF
j_call: TRBJ2-5; v_call: TRBV29-1; d_call: -; clone_size: many; cdr3_nt: TGCAGCGTTCAGTCAGAGACCCAGTACTTC; cdr3_aa: CSVQSETQYF
j_call: TRBJ1-1; v_call: TRBV20-1; d_call: -; clone_size: -; cdr3_nt: TGCAGTGCTAGGGTAGGCGGAAAAGGAATGAACACTGAAGCTTTCTTT; cdr3_aa: CSARVGGKGMNTEAFF
j_call: TRBJ1-2; v_call: TRBV20-1; d_call: -; clone_size: -; cdr3_nt: TGCAGTGCTAACGTGCCGGTCTATGGCTACACCTTC; cdr3_aa: CSANVPVYGYTF
j_call: TRBJ2-7; v_call: TRBV20-1; d_call: -; clone_size: many; cdr3_nt: TGCAGTGCTAGTTCGGGAGTCCACTACGAGCAGTACTTC; cdr3_aa: CSASSGVHYEQYF
j_call: TRBJ2-2; v_call: TRBV6-6; d_call: -; clone_size: few; cdr3_nt: TGTGCCAGCAGTTACGATCGTAACGGGGAGCTGTTTTTT; cdr3_aa: CASSYDRNGELFF
j_call: TRBJ2-3; v_call: TRBV3-1; d_call: -; clone_size: many; cdr3_nt: TGTGCCAGCAGCCAAGATTCTCGGACTACGCAGTATTTT; cdr3_aa: CASSQDSRTTQYF
j_call: TRBJ2-3; v_call: TRBV11-1; d_call: -; clone_size: many; cdr3_nt: TGTGCCAGCAGCCTCAACTTCGGGGAAGGAGGTACAGATACGCAGTATTTT; cdr3_aa: CASSLNFGEGGTDTQYF
j_call: TRBJ2-5; v_call: TRBV27; d_call: TRBD1; clone_size: -; cdr3_nt: TGTGCCAGCACCCACGGGGACAGGGGTGGGGAGCAGTACTTC; cdr3_aa: CASTHGDRGGEQYF
j_call: TRBJ2-5; v_call: TRBV24-1; d_call: -; clone_size: -; cdr3_nt: TGTGCCACCAGTGATTTATTCAGGGGAAAAGAGACCCAGTACTTC; cdr3_aa: CATSDLFRGKETQYF
j_call: TRBJ1-2; v_call: TRBV9; d_call: -; clone_size: few; cdr3_nt: TGTGCCAGCAGCGCAGAAGGGGGCTACACCTTC; cdr3_aa: CASSAEGGYTF
j_call: TRBJ2-7; v_call: TRBV15; d_call: -; clone_size: -; cdr3_nt: TGTACCACCAGCAGAGATGTTAGCTACGAGCAGTACTTC; cdr3_aa: CTTSRDVSYEQYF
j_call: TRBJ2-4; v_call: TRBV6-1; d_call: -; clone_size: many; cdr3_nt: TGTGCCAGCACCTACCGGGTTAGGCTGCAAGCCAAAAACATTCAGTACTTC; cdr3_aa: CASTYRVRLQAKNIQYF